Listed below are T cell receptor beta chains from one sample, sequenced in a study of primary melanoma T cells and metastatic recurrence. The repertoire was sequenced with immunoSEQ multiplex PCR; TCRdb's copy has only in-frame clones and lacks some. Counted here are 450 to 600 clones, roughly 78% occurring once; the ten biggest clones make up roughly 16%. Sequencing used melanoma tumor tissue. These TCRs come from a human donor with melanoma. Each CDR3 is given with its conserved first and last residue. Fields, in order: V gene, J gene, CDR3 protein.

TRBV30	TRBJ1-3	CAWKKSGNTIYF
TRBV11-3	TRBJ2-3	CASSSNLAGATDTQYF
TRBV11-3	TRBJ1-5	CASSLGGTNNQPQHF
TRBV11-3	TRBJ1-3	CASSSSTGDAGNTIYF
TRBV5-1	TRBJ1-1	CASSFGSYGDTEAFF
TRBV11-3	TRBJ2-2	CASSLRQGGITGELFF
TRBV11-3	TRBJ2-3	CASSLGRAGSRTDTQYF
TRBV19	TRBJ1-2	CASRGRQETYGYTF